Sequencing of this TCR beta chain was carried out in a study of CD8+ T cells in alopecia areata. The V end lost 8 bases, the J end lost 5 bases, and 15 bases lay between the germline ends. This CDR3 has 13 residues. The germline gives CDR1 SGHVS, CDR2 FNYEAQ. Sequencing used cDNA as its template, made by extracting RNA and reverse transcribing it. TCRdb keeps only in-frame clones here, not all; method: immunoSEQ multiplex PCR. The data show roughly 120,000 clones, around 64% seen once. Specimen: CD4+ T cells sorted from blood. The source is a human donor in good health. This chain uses TRBV7-6 with TRBJ1-2; TRBD1 is a possible D gene (5 bases). In DNA form, the CDR3 reads TGTGCCAGCTCGCGGGGCTTAGGGTATGGCTACACCTTC. Residues: CASSRGLGYGYTF.